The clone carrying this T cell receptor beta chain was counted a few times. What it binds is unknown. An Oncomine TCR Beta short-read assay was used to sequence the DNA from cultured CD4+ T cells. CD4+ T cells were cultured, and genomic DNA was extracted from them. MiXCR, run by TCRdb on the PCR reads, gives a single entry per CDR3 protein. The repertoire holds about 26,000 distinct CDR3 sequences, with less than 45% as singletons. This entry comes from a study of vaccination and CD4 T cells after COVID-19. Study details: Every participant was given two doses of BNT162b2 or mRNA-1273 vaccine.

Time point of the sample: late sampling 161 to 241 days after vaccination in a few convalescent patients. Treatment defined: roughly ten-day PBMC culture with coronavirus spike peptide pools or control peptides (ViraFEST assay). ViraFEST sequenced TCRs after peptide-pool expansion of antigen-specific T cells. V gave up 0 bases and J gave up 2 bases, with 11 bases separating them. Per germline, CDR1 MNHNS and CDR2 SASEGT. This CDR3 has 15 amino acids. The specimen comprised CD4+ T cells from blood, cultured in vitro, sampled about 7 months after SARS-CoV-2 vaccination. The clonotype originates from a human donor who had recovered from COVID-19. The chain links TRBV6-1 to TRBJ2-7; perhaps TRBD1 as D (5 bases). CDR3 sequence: CASSEADSEPYEQYF. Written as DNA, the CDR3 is TGTGCCAGCAGTGAAGCCGACAGTGAGCCCTACGAGCAGTACTTC.